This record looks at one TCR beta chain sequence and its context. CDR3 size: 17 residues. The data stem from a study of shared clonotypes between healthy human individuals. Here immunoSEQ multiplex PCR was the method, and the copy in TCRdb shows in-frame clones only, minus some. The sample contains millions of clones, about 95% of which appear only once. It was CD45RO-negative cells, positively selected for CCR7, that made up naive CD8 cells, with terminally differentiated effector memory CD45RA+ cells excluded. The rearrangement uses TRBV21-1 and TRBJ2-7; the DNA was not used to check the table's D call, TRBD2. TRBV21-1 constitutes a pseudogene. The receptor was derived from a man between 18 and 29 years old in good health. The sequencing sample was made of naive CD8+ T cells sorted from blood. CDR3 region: CASSKSDGLAGNYEQYF. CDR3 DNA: TGTGCCAGCAGCAAAAGTGACGGACTAGCGGGGAACTACGAGCAGTACTTC.